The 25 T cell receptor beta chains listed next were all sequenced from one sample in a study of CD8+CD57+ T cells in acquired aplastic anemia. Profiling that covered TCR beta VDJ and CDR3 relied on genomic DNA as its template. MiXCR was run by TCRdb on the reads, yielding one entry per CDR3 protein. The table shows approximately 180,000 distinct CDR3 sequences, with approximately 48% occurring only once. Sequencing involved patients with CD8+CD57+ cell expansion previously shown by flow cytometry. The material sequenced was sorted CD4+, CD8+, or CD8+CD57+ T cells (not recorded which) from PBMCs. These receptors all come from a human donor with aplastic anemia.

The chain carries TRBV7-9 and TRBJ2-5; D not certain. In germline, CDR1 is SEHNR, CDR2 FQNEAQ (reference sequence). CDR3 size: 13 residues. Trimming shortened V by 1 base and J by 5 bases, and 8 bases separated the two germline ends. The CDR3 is CASSLDVTETQYF. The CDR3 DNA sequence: TGTGCCAGCAGCTTAGACGTTACGGAGACCCAGTACTTC.

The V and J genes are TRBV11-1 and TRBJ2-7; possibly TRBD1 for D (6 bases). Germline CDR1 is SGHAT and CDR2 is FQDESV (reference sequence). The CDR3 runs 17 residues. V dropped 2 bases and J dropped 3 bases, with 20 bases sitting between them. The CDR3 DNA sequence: TGTGCCAGCAGCTTAAACCCTCCAGGGGCTGAAATCTACGAGCAGTACTTC. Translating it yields CASSLNPPGAEIYEQYF.

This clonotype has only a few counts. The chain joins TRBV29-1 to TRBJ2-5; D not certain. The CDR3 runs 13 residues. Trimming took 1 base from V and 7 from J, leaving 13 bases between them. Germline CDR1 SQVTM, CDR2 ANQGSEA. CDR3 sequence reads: CSVEVTSPGTQYF. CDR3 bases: TGCAGCGTTGAAGTGACATCCCCAGGGACCCAGTACTTC.

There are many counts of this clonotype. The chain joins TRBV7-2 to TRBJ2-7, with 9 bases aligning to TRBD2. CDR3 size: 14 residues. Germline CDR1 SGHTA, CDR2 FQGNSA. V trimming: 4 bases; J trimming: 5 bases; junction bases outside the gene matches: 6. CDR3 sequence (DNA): TGTGCCAGCAGCTCCGGGACTAGCCGCCACGAGCAGTACTTC. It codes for CASSSGTSRHEQYF.

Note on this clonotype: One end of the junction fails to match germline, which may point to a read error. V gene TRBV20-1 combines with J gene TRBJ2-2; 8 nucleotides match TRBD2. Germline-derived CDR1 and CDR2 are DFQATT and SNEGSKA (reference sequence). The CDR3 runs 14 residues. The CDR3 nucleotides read TGCAGTGCCACACTAGCGGAGAACACCGGGAAGCTGTTTTTT. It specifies CSATLAENTGKLFF.

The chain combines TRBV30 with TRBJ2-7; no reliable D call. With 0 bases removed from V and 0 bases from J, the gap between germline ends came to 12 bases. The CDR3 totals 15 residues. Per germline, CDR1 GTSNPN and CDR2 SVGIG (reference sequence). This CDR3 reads CAWSVGVASSYEQYF. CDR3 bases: TGTGCCTGGAGTGTAGGCGTCGCGAGCTCCTACGAGCAGTACTTC.

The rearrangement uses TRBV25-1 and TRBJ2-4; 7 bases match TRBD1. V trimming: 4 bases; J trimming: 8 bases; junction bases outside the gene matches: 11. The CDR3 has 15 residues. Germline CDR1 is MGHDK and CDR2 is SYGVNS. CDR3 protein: CASSARQGSGYIQYF. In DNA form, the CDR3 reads TGTGCCAGCAGTGCCCGACAGGGTTCGGGGTACATTCAGTACTTC.

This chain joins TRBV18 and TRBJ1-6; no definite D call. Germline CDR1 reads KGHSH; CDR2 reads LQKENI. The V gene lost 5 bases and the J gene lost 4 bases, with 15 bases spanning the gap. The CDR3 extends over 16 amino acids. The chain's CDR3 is CASSLRASFYNSPLHF. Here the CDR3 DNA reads TGTGCCAGCTCATTGAGGGCCAGCTTTTATAATTCACCCCTCCACTTT.

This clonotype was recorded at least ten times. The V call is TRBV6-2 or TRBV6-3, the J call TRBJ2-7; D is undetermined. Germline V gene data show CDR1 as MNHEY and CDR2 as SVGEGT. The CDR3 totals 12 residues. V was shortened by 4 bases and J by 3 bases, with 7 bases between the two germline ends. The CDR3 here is CASSSADYEQYF. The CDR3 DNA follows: TGTGCCAGCAGTTCCGCGGACTACGAGCAGTACTTC.

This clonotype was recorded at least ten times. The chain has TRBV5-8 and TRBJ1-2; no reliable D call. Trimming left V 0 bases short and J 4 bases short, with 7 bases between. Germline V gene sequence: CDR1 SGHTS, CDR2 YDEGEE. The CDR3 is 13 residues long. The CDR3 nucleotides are TGTGCCAGCAGCTTGGACCAAGGCTATGGCTACACCTTC. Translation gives CASSLDQGYGYTF. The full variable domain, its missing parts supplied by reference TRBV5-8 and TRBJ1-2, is EAGVTQSPTHLIKTRGQQATLRCSPISGHTSVYWYQQALGLGLQFLLWYDEGEERNRGNFPPRFSGRQFPNYSSELNVNALELEDSALYLCASSLDQGYGYTFGSGTRLTVV.

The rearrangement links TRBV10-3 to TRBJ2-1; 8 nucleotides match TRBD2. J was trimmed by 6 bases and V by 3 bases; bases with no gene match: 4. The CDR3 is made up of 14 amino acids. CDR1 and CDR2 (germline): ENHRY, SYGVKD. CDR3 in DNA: TGTGCCATCAGTGAAGGACTAGCATCCAATGAGCAGTTCTTC. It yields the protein CAISEGLASNEQFF.

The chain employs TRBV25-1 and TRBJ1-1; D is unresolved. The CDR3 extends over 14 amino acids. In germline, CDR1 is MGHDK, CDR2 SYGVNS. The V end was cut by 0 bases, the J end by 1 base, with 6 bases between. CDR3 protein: CASSEYAENTEAFF. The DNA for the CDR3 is TGTGCCAGCAGTGAATATGCAGAGAACACTGAAGCTTTCTTT.

CDR3 bases: TGTGCCACCAGCCTGACAGGTTACACTGAAGCTTTCTTT. Its translation: CATSLTGYTEAFF. The rearrangement joins TRBV24-1 to TRBJ1-1, with D possibly matching TRBD1 (6 bases). The length of the CDR3 is 13 residues. V gave up 7 bases and J gave up 3 bases, with 11 bases separating them. Germline V gene data show CDR1 as KGHDR and CDR2 as SFDVKD.

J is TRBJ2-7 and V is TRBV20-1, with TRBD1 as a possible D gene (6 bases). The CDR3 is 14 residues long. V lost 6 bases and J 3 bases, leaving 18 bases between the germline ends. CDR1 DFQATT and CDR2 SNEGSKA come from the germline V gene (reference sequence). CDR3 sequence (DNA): TGCAGTGCCAGGGATACAGGGAACATCTACGAGCAGTACTTC. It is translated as CSARDTGNIYEQYF.

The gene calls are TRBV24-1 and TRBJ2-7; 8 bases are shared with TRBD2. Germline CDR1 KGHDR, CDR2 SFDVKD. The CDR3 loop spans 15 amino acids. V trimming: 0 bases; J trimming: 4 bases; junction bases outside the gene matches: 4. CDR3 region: CATSDLPGGDYEQYF. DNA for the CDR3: TGTGCCACCAGTGATTTGCCCGGGGGGGATTACGAGCAGTACTTC.

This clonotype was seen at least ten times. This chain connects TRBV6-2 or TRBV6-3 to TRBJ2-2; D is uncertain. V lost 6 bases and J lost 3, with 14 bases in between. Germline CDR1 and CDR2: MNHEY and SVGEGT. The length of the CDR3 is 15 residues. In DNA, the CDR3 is TGTGCCAGCAGCCCTGACAATCGGGACACCGGGGAGCTGTTTTTT. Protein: CASSPDNRDTGELFF.

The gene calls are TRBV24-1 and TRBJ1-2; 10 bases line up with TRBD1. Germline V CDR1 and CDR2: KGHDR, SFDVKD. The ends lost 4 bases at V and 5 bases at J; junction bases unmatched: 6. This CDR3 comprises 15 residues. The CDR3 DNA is TGTGCCACCAGTGACGACCCGGGACAGGGGTATGGCTACACCTTC. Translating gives CATSDDPGQGYGYTF.

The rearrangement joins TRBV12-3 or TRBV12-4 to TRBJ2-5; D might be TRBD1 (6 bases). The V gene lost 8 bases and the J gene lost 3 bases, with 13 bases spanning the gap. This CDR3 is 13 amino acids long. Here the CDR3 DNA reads TGTGCCAGCTCTTGGACAGTAGAAGAGACCCAGTACTTC. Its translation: CASSWTVEETQYF.

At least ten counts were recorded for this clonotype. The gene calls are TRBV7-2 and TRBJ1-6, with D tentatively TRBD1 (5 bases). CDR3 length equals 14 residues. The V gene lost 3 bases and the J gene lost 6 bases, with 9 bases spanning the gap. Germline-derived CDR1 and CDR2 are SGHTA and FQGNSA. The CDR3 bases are TGTGCCAGCAGCTTCGACAGTGCTAATTCACCCCTCCACTTT. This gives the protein CASSFDSANSPLHF.

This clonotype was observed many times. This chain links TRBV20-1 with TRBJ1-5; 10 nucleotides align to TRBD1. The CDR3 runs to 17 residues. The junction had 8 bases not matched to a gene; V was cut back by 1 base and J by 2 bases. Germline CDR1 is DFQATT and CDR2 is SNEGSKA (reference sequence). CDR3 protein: CSARVPAGTGGNQPQHF. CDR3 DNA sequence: TGCAGTGCTAGAGTGCCCGCCGGGACAGGGGGCAATCAGCCCCAGCATTTT.

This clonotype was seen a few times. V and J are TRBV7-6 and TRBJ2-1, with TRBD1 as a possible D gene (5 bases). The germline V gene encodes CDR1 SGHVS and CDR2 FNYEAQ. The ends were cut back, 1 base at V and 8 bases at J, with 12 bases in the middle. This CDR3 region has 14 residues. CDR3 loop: CASSLVTEPDEQFF. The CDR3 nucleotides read TGTGCCAGCAGCTTAGTGACAGAACCTGATGAGCAGTTCTTC.

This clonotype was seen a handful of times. In nucleotides, the CDR3 is TGTGCCACCAGCGGGGGACGGGGACGGACACCCCTCCACTTT. Translation gives CATSGGRGRTPLHF. This sequence joins TRBV15 and TRBJ1-6, with a tentative D call TRBD1 (5 bases). The length of the CDR3 is 14 residues. V dropped 5 bases and J dropped 11 bases, with 16 bases sitting between them. Germline CDR1 is LNHNV and CDR2 is YYDKDF (reference sequence). The full variable domain, in which reference TRBV15 and TRBJ1-6 provide the parts outside the CDR3, is DAMVIQNPRYQVTQFGKPVTLSCSQTLNHNVMYWYQQKSSQAPKLLFHYYDKDFNNEADTPDNFQSRRPNTSFCFLDIRSPGLGDTAMYLCATSGGRGRTPLHFGNGTRLTVT.

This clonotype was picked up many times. The CDR3 DNA sequence: TGTGCCAGCAGTGACGGGGGCGGGATTGGCTACACCTTC. This sequence encodes CASSDGGGIGYTF. The chain combines TRBV6-4 with TRBJ1-2; weak D call: TRBD1 (6 bases). Trimming removed 2 bases from V and 7 bases from J, with 11 bases in between. CDR1 is MRHNA, CDR2 SNTAGT, per germline. The CDR3 is 13 residues long.

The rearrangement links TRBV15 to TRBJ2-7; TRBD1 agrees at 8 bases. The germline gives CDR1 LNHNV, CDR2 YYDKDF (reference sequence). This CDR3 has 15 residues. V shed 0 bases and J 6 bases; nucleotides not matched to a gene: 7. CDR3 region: CATSRDRGTGSEQYF. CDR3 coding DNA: TGTGCCACCAGCAGAGATCGCGGGACAGGTAGCGAGCAGTACTTC.

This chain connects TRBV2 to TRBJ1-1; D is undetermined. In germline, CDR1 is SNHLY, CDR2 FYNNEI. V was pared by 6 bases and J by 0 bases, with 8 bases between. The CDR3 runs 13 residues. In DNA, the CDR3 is TGTGCCAGCAGGTTGGACGTGAACACTGAAGCTTTCTTT. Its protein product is CASRLDVNTEAFF.